Ten or more counts support the clone carrying this T cell receptor beta chain. The data were obtained in a study of metastatic and nonmetastatic thyroid tumors. No patient had received any treatment before thyroid surgery. The CDR3 contains 13 residues. J lost 9 bases, V lost 2 bases, and 0 bases had no gene match. From germline, CDR1 is MGHRA and CDR2 YSYEKL. TCRdb reprocessed the PCR reads via MiXCR. Among some 34,000 clones listed, about a fifth were seen once. Sequenced: blood. The genes are TRBV4-1 and TRBJ1-6; TRBD1 matches at 8 bases. The receptor's source is a female donor with papillary thyroid cancer or a benign thyroid nodule (not recorded which). Some clones in this sample may be carry-over from other donors' samples. The CDR3 spells CASSQTGGSPLHF. CDR3 nucleotides: TGCGCCAGCAGCCAAACAGGGGGTTCACCCCTCCACTTT.